This T cell receptor beta chain emerged from a study of blood T cell repertoires in COVID-19 (dated by TCRdb to 2018 to 2021). Regarding the research as a whole: The collaborator samples originated in the United States, Italy and Spain and spanned the acute and convalescent phases of COVID-19. The material from the prospective study consisted of cDNA or gDNA derived from T cells, B-cell-depleted T cells, or PBMCs. Subjects who had been exposed to COVID-19, were actively infected with it, or had recovered from it provided the deeply sampled blood TCRbeta repertoires that made up the dataset. The repertoires were released in a freely available public database intended as a resource for research on the immune response to SARS-CoV-2. The samples were drawn from two sources: the first 160 participants of the ongoing ImmuneRACE study, and 1,200 or so subjects contributed by 6 global collaborators. The sample metadata nearly always contained a de-identified subject ID, COVID-19 status, age in years and sex. Where available, HLA class I and class II types were obtained from metadata supplied by the sample provider rather than from assay-based typing. Summary of the overall study and its limitations: Clinical and demographic metadata were provided uncurated, with the amount varying by source and participant.

The immunoSEQ Assay, a bias-controlled multiplex PCR, was used to amplify TCRbeta CDR3 regions from genomic DNA. In the authors' own workflow: Nucleated cell counts per sample were estimated from amplification of reference gene primers within the assay. To quantify the absolute abundance of each unique TCRbeta CDR3 rearrangement, sequence reads were collapsed and filtered. Productive Simpson clonality was computed per sample as the square root of Simpson's diversity index over productive rearrangements. TCRdb took this table from immuneACCESS and kept in-frame rearrangements with V and J called. Such tables lack part of the clones; where checked against another copy, unresolved V genes explain under half of the gap, and the rest is unexplained. Clone size and the V and J calls come from that table; the DNA yielded D and trimming. The sample records about 300,000 clones, roughly nine tenths of which are singletons. The ten largest make up more than 2% of the sample.

V is trimmed back by 0 bases and J by 3 bases, and the junction contains 9 bases that no gene match accounts for. Looking up the germline V gene (reference sequence) yields CDR1 SGHNT and CDR2 YYREEE. The CDR3 numbers 18 residues from cysteine through phenylalanine. Only the CDR3 portion is preserved as DNA: 54 bases, with reading frame beginning at the first base. Points on this clone: Its antigen is unknown. The sample holds no much larger clone one base away, and base qualities are not on file.

Each collaborating institution followed its own protocols to collect whole blood in K2EDTA tubes. For TCRbeta analysis, collaborator samples were shipped as frozen whole blood, as isolated PBMCs, or as DNA extracted from either sample type. The origin of this receptor is a man aged 18 to 30 with active or convalescent COVID-19. This chain joins TRBV5-4 to TRBJ2-2; TRBD2 aligns with 9 central bases. The sequencing input was peripheral blood. The CDR3 region reads CASSLGQPSGIDTGELFF. The DNA sequence follows: TGTGCCAGCAGCTTGGGGCAGCCTAGCGGGATAGACACCGGGGAGCTGTTTTTT.